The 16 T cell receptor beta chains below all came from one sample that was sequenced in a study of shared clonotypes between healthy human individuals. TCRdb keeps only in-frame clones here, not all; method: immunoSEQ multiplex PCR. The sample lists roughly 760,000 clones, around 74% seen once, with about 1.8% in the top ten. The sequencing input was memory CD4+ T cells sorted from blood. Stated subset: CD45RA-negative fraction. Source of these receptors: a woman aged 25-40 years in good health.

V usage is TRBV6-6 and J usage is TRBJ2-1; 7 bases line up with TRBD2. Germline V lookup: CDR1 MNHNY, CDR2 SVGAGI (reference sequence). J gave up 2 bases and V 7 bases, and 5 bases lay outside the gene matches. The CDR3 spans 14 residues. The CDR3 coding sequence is TGTGCCAGCATGATAGCGGGCACCTACAATGAGCAGTTCTTC. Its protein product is CASMIAGTYNEQFF.

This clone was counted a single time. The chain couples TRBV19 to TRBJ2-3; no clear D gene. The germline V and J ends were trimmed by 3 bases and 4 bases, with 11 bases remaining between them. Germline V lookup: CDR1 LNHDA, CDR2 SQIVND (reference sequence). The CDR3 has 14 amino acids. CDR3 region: CASSMGSFPDTQYF. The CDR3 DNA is TGTGCCAGTAGTATGGGTAGTTTCCCAGATACGCAGTATTTT.

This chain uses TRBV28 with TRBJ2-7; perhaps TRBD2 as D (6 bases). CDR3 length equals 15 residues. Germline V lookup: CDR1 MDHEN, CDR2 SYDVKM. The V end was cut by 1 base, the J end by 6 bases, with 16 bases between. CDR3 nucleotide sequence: TGTGCCAGCAGTTTATCGTTGGCGGGGTCGGTCGAGCAGTACTTC. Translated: CASSLSLAGSVEQYF.

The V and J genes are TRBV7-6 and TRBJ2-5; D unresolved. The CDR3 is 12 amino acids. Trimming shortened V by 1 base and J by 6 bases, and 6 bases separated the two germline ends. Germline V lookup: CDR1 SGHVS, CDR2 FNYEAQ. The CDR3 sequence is CASSLGLQTQYF. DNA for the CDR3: TGTGCCAGCAGCTTAGGTCTTCAGACCCAGTACTTC.

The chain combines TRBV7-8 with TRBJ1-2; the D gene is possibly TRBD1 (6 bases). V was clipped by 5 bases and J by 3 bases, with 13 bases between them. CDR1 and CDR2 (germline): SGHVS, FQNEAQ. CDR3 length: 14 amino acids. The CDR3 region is CASSRGQSDYGYTF. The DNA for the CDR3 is TGTGCCAGCAGCCGGGGGCAGTCGGACTATGGCTACACCTTC. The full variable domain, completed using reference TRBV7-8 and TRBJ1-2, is GAGVSQSPRYKVAKRGQDVALRCDPISGHVSLFWYQQALGQGPEFLTYFQNEAQLDKSGLPSDRFFAERPEGSVSTLKIQRTQQEDSAVYLCASSRGQSDYGYTFGSGTRLTVV.

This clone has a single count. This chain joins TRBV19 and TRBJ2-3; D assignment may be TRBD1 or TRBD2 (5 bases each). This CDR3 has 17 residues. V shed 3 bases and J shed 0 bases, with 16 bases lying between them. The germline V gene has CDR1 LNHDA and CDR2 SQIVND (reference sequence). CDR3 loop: CASSIRSGQVSTDTQYF. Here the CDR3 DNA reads TGTGCCAGTAGTATTCGTTCGGGGCAGGTTAGCACAGATACGCAGTATTTT.

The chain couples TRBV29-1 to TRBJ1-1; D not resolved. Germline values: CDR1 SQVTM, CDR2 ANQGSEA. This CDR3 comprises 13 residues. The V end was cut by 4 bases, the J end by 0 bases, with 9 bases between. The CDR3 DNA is TGCAGCGTTGCGCCACAGCTGAACACTGAAGCTTTCTTT. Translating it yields CSVAPQLNTEAFF.

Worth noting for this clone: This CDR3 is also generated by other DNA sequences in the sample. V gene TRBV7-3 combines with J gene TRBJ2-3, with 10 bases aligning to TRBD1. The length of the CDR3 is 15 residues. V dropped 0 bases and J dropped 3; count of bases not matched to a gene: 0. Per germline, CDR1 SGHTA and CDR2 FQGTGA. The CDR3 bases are TGTGCCAGCAGCTTAACGGGACAGGGGACAGATACGCAGTATTTT. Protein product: CASSLTGQGTDTQYF.

Written as DNA, the CDR3 is TGTGCCAGCAGGGCAGGGGACACCGGGGAGCTGTTTTTT. Translated: CASRAGDTGELFF. The genes are TRBV6-6 and TRBJ2-2; tentatively, D is TRBD1 (6 bases). With 6 bases removed from V and 3 bases from J, the gap between germline ends came to 8 bases. Germline CDR1 and CDR2: MNHNY and SVGAGI (reference sequence). CDR3 length: 13 residues.

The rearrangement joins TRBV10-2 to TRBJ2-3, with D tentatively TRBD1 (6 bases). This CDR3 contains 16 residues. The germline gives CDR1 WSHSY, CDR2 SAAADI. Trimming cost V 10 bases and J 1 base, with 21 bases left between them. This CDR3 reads CAITLVQGKRTDTQYF. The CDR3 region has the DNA TGCGCCATCACCCTCGTACAGGGAAAACGCACAGATACGCAGTATTTT.

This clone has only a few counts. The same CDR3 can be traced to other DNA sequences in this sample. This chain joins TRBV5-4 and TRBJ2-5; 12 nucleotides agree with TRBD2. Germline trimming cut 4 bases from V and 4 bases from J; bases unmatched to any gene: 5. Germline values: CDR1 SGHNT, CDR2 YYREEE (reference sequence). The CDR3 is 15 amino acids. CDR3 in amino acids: CASSLAGGPGETQYF. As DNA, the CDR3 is TGTGCCAGCAGCCTAGCGGGAGGGCCCGGAGAGACCCAGTACTTC. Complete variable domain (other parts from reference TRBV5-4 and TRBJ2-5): ETGVTQSPTHLIKTRGQQVTLRCSSQSGHNTVSWYQQALGQGPQFIFQYYREEENGRGNFPPRFSGLQFPNYSSELNVNALELDDSALYLCASSLAGGPGETQYFGPGTRLLVL.

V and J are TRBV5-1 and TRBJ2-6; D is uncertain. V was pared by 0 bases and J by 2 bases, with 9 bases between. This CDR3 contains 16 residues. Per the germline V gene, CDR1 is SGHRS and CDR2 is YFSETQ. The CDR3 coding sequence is TGCGCCAGCAGCTTGGTGCACTTTGCTGGGGCCAACGTCCTGACTTTC. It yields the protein CASSLVHFAGANVLTF.

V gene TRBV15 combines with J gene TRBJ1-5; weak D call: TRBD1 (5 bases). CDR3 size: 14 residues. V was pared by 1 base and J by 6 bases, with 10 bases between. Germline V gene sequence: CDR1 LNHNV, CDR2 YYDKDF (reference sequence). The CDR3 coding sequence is TGTGCCACCAGCAGAGTGGAGAGGGGTCAGCCCCAGCATTTT. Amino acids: CATSRVERGQPQHF.

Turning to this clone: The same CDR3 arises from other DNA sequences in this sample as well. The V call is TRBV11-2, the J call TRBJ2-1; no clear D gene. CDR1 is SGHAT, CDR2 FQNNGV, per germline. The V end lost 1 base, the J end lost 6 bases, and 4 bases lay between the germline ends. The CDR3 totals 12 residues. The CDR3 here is CASSLGPNEQFF. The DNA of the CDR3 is TGTGCCAGCAGCTTAGGGCCCAATGAGCAGTTCTTC.

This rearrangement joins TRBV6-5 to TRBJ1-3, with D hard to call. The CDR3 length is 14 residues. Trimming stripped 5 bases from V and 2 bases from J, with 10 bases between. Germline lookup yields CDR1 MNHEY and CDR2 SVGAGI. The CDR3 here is CASSIDSTGNTIYF. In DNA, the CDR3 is TGTGCCAGCAGTATAGATAGTACTGGAAACACCATATATTTT.

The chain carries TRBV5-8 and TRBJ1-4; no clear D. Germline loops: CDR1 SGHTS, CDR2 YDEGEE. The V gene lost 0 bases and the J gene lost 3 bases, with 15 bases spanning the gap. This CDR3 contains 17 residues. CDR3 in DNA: TGTGCCAGCAGCTTGGGATTAGCCTGGGCCTCTAATGAAAAACTGTTTTTT. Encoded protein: CASSLGLAWASNEKLFF.